This T cell receptor (beta chain) came from a study of T cell repertoires in cytomegalovirus infection (dated 2019 in TCRdb). For the wider study: Donor HLA type was relevant to the analysis, because carriage of CMV infection together with the matching HLA type was indicated by public TCR beta signatures. Beyond this particular receptor, the publication reports: Cumulative frequency of public TCR beta family members discriminated carriers of CMV infection plus the relevant HLA type in this cohort and an independent approximately 360-donor cohort. The ex vivo response was dominated by HLA-C-restricted CMV-specific TCR beta clonotypes, and the single most frequent clonotype in two of eight donors was supplied by these HLA-C-restricted clonotypes.

Reading from cysteine to phenylalanine, the CDR3 counts 15 amino acids. Of all the DNA, just the CDR3 is kept, 45 bases in frame from base 1. CDR1 and CDR2 are drawn from the germline V gene (reference sequence): DFQATT, SNEGSKA. This clonotype has a handful of counts. Its antigen is unknown. Mismatch with germline at one junction end may stem from a read error. Instrument on record: Illumina HiSeq 1500. The public reads were run again by TCRdb, first through fastp at Q25 and then through MiXCR, and only productive beta chains were kept. Each record represents a unique CDR3 protein, reported with the most common genes and DNA among its rows. For this sample there are fewer than 550,000 distinct CDR3 sequences; around 11% appear just once. In total, the top ten clones hold about 9.4% of the sample.

The rearrangement joined TRBV20-1 to TRBJ1-6; the D gene assignment is ambiguous. The sample comprised PBMCs. This TCR was recovered from a human donor in good health (CMV status not recorded). Some clones in this sample may be carry-over from other donors' samples. The nucleotide sequence is given as TGCAGTGTCCAAGGCCCGGCCATCTATAATTCGCCCCTCCACTTT. This yields the protein CSVQGPAIYNSPLHF.